The 13 T cell receptor beta chains below come from one sample, sequenced in a study of T-cell memory formation after mild COVID-19. MiXCR, run by TCRdb on the 5' RACE reads, gives a single entry per CDR3 protein. The sample includes approximately 44,000 distinct CDR3 sequences, about 7.3% of them seen just once. The sequencing input was PBMCs or a T cell subset sorted from them (not recorded which). These receptors came from a young man who had mild COVID-19 (a few samples of this study predate the infection). Cell type and time point are not known.

In this sample, this clonotype turned up a few times. The chain has TRBV18 and TRBJ1-1; no clear D gene. The CDR3 totals 14 residues. Trimming cost V 4 bases and J 1 base, with 10 bases left between them. Looked up from germline, CDR1 is KGHSH and CDR2 is LQKENI. CDR3 sequence: CASSLGPGNTEAFF. For the CDR3, the DNA is TGTGCCAGCTCACTGGGTCCCGGGAACACTGAAGCTTTCTTT.

This chain uses TRBV6-6 with TRBJ2-5; no reliable D call. The V gene lost 0 bases and the J gene lost 1 base, with 6 bases spanning the gap. Per germline, CDR1 MNHNY and CDR2 SVGAGI (reference sequence). The CDR3 length is 14 residues. CDR3 loop: CASSYSGPQETQYF. CDR3 nucleotide sequence: TGTGCCAGCAGTTACTCGGGTCCCCAAGAGACCCAGTACTTC.

This clonotype was seen a handful of times. The chain joins TRBV12-5 to TRBJ1-6, with 8 bases identical to TRBD1. The length of the CDR3 is 17 residues. After removal of 3 bases from V and 7 bases from J, the junction contained 11 bases not matched to a gene. Germline values: CDR1 LGHNT, CDR2 FRNRAP. CDR3 sequence: CASGFRGRIVWNSPLHF. The CDR3 DNA sequence: TGTGCTAGTGGTTTCAGGGGGCGCATTGTCTGGAATTCACCCCTCCACTTT.

This clonotype was seen a handful of times. The V and J genes are TRBV4-1 and TRBJ1-1, with 9 positions matching TRBD1. Germline V gene data show CDR1 as MGHRA and CDR2 as YSYEKL. This CDR3 is 19 amino acids long. Losses at the gene ends were 4 bases for V and 2 bases for J; bases not matched to a gene: 17. The CDR3 nucleotides read TGCGCCAGCAGCCTATCGAACAGGGGGCAAGGTGGGGTAAACACTGAAGCTTTCTTT. It specifies CASSLSNRGQGGVNTEAFF.

This clonotype was found a few times. This sequence joins TRBV12-3 or TRBV12-4 and TRBJ1-2; D is undetermined. The length of the CDR3 is 13 residues. V gave up 6 bases and J gave up 5 bases, with 13 bases separating them. The CDR3 coding sequence is TGTGCCAGCAGCCTCGGGCCACTTTATGGCTACACCTTC. This encodes CASSLGPLYGYTF.

V usage is TRBV29-1 and J usage is TRBJ1-1; 7 bases align to TRBD1. The CDR3 contains 14 residues. Germline loops: CDR1 SQVTM, CDR2 ANQGSEA. V shed 5 bases and J 1 base; nucleotides not matched to a gene: 7. CDR3 sequence: CSVTTGTANTEAFF. Here the CDR3 DNA reads TGCAGCGTTACTACCGGGACAGCGAACACTGAAGCTTTCTTT. Full variable domain (rest looked up from reference TRBV29-1 and TRBJ1-1): SAVISQKPSRDICQRGTSLTIQCQVDSQVTMMFWYRQQPGQSLTLIATANQGSEATYESGFVIDKFPISRPNLTFSTLTVSNMSPEDSSIYLCSVTTGTANTEAFFGQGTRLTVV.

The chain is built from TRBV12-3 or TRBV12-4 and TRBJ2-4, with 7 positions matching TRBD1. V trimming: 5 bases; J trimming: 4 bases; junction bases outside the gene matches: 5. This CDR3 is built from 14 residues. The CDR3 here is CASSPGQRKNIQYF. In DNA form, the CDR3 reads TGTGCCAGCAGTCCGGGACAGAGAAAAAACATTCAGTACTTC.

This clonotype has just a few counts. The rearrangement joins TRBV4-2 to TRBJ2-2; weak D call: TRBD2 (6 bases). The germline CDR1 and CDR2 sequences are LGHNA and YNFKEQ. This CDR3 is 15 amino acids long. V lost 7 bases and J 6 bases, leaving 18 bases between the germline ends. Here the CDR3 reads CASNTRPGDPGELFF. CDR3 nucleotide sequence: TGTGCCAGCAACACGAGGCCGGGGGACCCCGGGGAGCTGTTTTTT.

In its sample, this clonotype was seen a few times. V is TRBV11-2 and J is TRBJ2-2, with D possibly being TRBD1 (6 bases). Germline CDR1 reads SGHAT; CDR2 reads FQNNGV. V lost 4 bases to trimming and J lost 9 bases, with 18 bases between them. The CDR3 is 15 amino acids. CDR3 nucleotide sequence: TGTGCCAGCAGCTCAACCTCGACAGGTAGCCGGGAGCTGTTTTTT. This codes for CASSSTSTGSRELFF.

This clonotype showed up just a few times. The V call is TRBV20-1, the J call TRBJ1-4; no reliable D call. CDR3 length: 13 residues. In germline, CDR1 is DFQATT, CDR2 SNEGSKA (reference sequence). V was shortened by 0 bases and J by 6 bases, with 8 bases between the two germline ends. CDR3: CSARDPLDEKLFF. The CDR3 DNA is TGCAGTGCTAGAGACCCCTTAGATGAAAAACTGTTTTTT.

The table lists this clonotype with a count of one. The final CDR3 position lacks the conserved phenylalanine or tryptophan, pointing to a likely read error. This sequence joins TRBV5-1 and TRBJ1-2, with D possibly being TRBD1 (6 bases). Germline-derived CDR1 and CDR2 are SGHRS and YFSETQ. The CDR3 is 15 residues long. V gave up 5 bases and J gave up 6 bases, with 20 bases separating them. DNA for the CDR3: TGCGCCAGCAGGCCGGTACTGGCAGGGGTTGATGGCTACACCTTA. Translation gives CASRPVLAGVDGYTL.

This clonotype was observed at least ten times. The V call is TRBV2, the J call TRBJ1-5, with 8 bases lining up with TRBD1. Losses at the gene ends were 2 bases for V and 11 bases for J; bases not matched to a gene: 11. CDR1 and CDR2 from the germline V gene are SNHLY and FYNNEI. The CDR3 is 15 amino acids. The CDR3 region is CASSEWETGASTQHF. For the CDR3, the DNA is TGTGCCAGCAGTGAATGGGAGACAGGGGCCTCTACCCAGCATTTT.

With regard to this clonotype: A much larger clonotype is one base distant, so this may be a read error. This chain joins TRBV11-2 and TRBJ2-7; D is possibly TRBD1 (6 bases). CDR3 length: 14 amino acids. The germline CDR1 and CDR2 sequences are SGHAT and FQNNGV. The CDR3 sequence is CAISRRQALYEQYF. As DNA, the CDR3 is TGTGCCATCAGCCGGAGACAGGCCCTCTACGAGCAGTACTTC.